This TCR beta chain was retrieved from a study of cytomegalovirus exposure and HLA in healthy donors. This clone was counted between two and nine times. The V end was cut by 6 bases, the J end by 4 bases, with 12 bases between. Germline loops: CDR1 MNHEY, CDR2 SVGAGI. The CDR3 loop spans 13 amino acids. The PCR made use of 60 Vbeta and 13 Jbeta primers. Assay used: immunoSEQ multiplex PCR; TCRdb lists only in-frame clones, some missing. The sample lists about 98,000 clones, more than 70% occurring once. This clonotype was sampled from a man in his late teens or twenties in good health and CMV-seropositive. What was sequenced was PBMCs. V is TRBV6-5 and J is TRBJ1-2, with D possibly TRBD1 on 6 matching bases. CDR3 region: CASREQGSYGYTF. CDR3 coding DNA: TGTGCCAGCAGGGAACAGGGTTCCTATGGCTACACCTTC.